This TCR beta chain was recorded in a study of identical twins. The donor group consisted entirely of healthy Caucasians. The CDR3 is 15 residues long. J gave up 6 bases and V 1 base, and 6 bases lay outside the gene matches. CDR1 is SGHTA, CDR2 FQGNSA, per germline. Findings of the study overall: Twin pairs had excess sharing that was weaker in beta out-of-frame sequences.

Regarding this clonotype: Antigen unknown.

TCRdb fed the 5' RACE reads into MiXCR, producing one record per CDR3 protein. The table records roughly 720,000 distinct CDR3 sequences, roughly 18% of them present only once. These data were also reused for a study on T cells expressing NK-cell markers. This second report adds: It was sorted CD3+CD56-NKG2C+, CD3+CD56+NKG2C- and CD3+CD56+NKG2C+ T cells that provided the TCR beta repertoires.

The V gene is TRBV7-2, the J gene TRBJ2-3, with 8 bases identical to TRBD1. The sequence came from a woman aged 18-29 years in good health. Input material: PBMCs. The CDR3 DNA is TGTGCCAGCAGCTTAGGTTTCAGGGGGCAGGATACGCAGTATTTT. Protein product: CASSLGFRGQDTQYF.